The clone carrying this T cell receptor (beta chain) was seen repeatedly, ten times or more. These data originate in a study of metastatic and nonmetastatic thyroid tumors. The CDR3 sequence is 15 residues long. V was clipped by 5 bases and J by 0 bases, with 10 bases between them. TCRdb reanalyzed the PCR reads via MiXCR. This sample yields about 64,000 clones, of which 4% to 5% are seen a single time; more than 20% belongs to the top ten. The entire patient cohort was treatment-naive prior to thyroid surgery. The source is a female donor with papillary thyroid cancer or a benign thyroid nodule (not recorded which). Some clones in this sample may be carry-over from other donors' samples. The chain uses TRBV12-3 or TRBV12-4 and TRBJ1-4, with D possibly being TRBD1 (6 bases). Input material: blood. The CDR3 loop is CASSQYRATNEKLFF. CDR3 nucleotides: TGTGCCAGCAGTCAGTACAGGGCAACTAATGAAAAACTGTTTTTT.